This paragraph covers one T cell receptor beta chain sequence. The data belong to a study of blood T cell repertoires in COVID-19. Across the study: Material from acute and convalescent COVID-19 was sourced from the United States, Italy and Spain. The cDNA or gDNA used as material had been derived from T cells, B-cell-depleted T cells, or PBMCs.

Original processing methods: From reference gene primer amplification, estimates of nucleated cell counts were derived. TCRdb's table, derived via immunoSEQ multiplex PCR, lists solely in-frame clones and lacks some. That table gives V, J and clone size, and the DNA gave D and trimming. The sample includes 120,000 to 150,000 clones, roughly four fifths of them seen just once. The V gene lost 5 bases and the J gene lost 4 bases, with 6 bases spanning the gap. Germline V gives CDR1 LNHDA, CDR2 SQIVND (reference sequence). The CDR3 contains 12 residues. The chain carries TRBV19 and TRBJ1-3; D gene unclear. The receptor was isolated from a human donor in a cohort sampled during active COVID-19. Sequencing was done on a sample of peripheral blood. CDR3 loop: CASSDFGNTIYF. CDR3 sequence (DNA): TGTGCCAGTAGTGACTTCGGAAACACCATATATTTT.